The 8 T cell receptor beta chains below come from one sample, sequenced in a study of vaccination and CD4 T cells after COVID-19. Documented treatment: roughly 10-day PBMC culture with coronavirus spike peptide pools or control peptides (ViraFEST assay). Sequencing of cultured CD4+ T cell DNA used the Oncomine TCR Beta short-read assay. TCRdb fed the PCR reads into MiXCR, producing one record per CDR3 protein. The table lists 20,000 to 25,000 distinct CDR3 sequences, less than 35% of them singletons, with roughly 12% in the top ten. For these receptors, no antigen is known. Sequencing was done on a sample of cultured CD4+ T cells from blood. These receptors were collected from a human donor with COVID-19.

The V gene is TRBV6-4, the J gene TRBJ1-4; TRBD1 is a possible D gene (5 bases). The V end lost 2 bases, the J end lost 8 bases, and 18 bases lay between the germline ends. Germline CDR1 reads MRHNA; CDR2 reads SNTAGT. The CDR3 sequence is 16 residues long. The CDR3 is CASSDGGAGRREKLFF. The DNA for the CDR3 is TGTGCCAGCAGTGACGGTGGGGCAGGGCGGCGCGAAAAACTGTTTTTT.

The chain combines TRBV4-1 with TRBJ1-1; maybe TRBD1 (5 bases). The V and J ends lost 3 bases and 0 bases respectively, with 23 bases between them. The CDR3 is 19 residues long. Per germline, CDR1 MGHRA and CDR2 YSYEKL. CDR3 DNA sequence: TGCGCCAGCAGCCACGGAGACAGCGACCAATACACCATGAACACTGAAGCTTTCTTT. Protein product: CASSHGDSDQYTMNTEAFF.

This clonotype was observed a few times. The chain carries TRBV20-1 and TRBJ1-5; 7 bases line up with TRBD1. V shed 5 bases, J shed 2 bases, and the junction held 9 bases outside the gene matches. Germline V gives CDR1 DFQATT, CDR2 SNEGSKA (reference sequence). The CDR3 has 15 amino acids. The CDR3 reads CSAYQPRGGNQPQHF. The CDR3 DNA reads TGCAGTGCTTACCAGCCCAGGGGGGGCAATCAGCCCCAGCATTTT.

The chain uses TRBV19 and TRBJ2-3; D gene ambiguous. V was trimmed by 10 bases and J by 0 bases, leaving 17 bases between them. This CDR3 has 15 amino acids. Germline CDR1 LNHDA, CDR2 SQIVND (reference sequence). CDR3 coding DNA: TGTGCCACCTCAAGGGCAGGAACTAGCACAGATACGCAGTATTTT. It codes for CATSRAGTSTDTQYF.

This chain connects TRBV18 to TRBJ1-1; D is ambiguous. Trimming shortened V by 2 bases and J by 7 bases, and 11 bases separated the two germline ends. This CDR3 has 13 amino acids. CDR1 is KGHSH and CDR2 is LQKENI in the germline V gene. This chain's CDR3 is CASSPAGSGEAFF. The DNA of the CDR3 is TGTGCCAGCTCACCAGCAGGTAGTGGTGAAGCTTTCTTT. The entire variable domain, with the rest obtained from reference TRBV18 and TRBJ1-1, is as follows: NAGVMQNPRHLVRRRGQEARLRCSPMKGHSHVYWYRQLPEEGLKFMVYLQKENIIDESGMPKERFSAEFPKEGPSILRIQQVVRGDSAAYFCASSPAGSGEAFFGQGTRLTVV.

This clonotype has just a few counts. The chain employs TRBV19 and TRBJ1-2, with unresolved D. The V gene's germline CDR1 is LNHDA and CDR2 SQIVND (reference sequence). The germline V and J ends were trimmed by 2 bases and 6 bases, with 10 bases remaining between them. This CDR3 has 13 residues. CDR3 DNA sequence: TGTGCCAGTAGTATATTAGGCAGCCATGGCTACACCTTC. Translated, it gives CASSILGSHGYTF.

This clonotype has only a few counts. V is TRBV6-1 and J is TRBJ1-1; tentative D call: TRBD1 (6 bases). The germline CDR1 and CDR2 sequences are MNHNS and SASEGT. Between the trimmed V and J ends, which lost 7 bases and 6 bases, there was a span of 15 bases. This CDR3 comprises 13 residues. As DNA, the CDR3 is TGTGCCAGCACCGAAAAGGGGGGCTCTGAAGCTTTCTTT. Protein product: CASTEKGGSEAFF.

This clonotype was counted between two and nine times. The chain joins TRBV7-2 to TRBJ1-1; 11 bases align to TRBD1. CDR3 size: 15 residues. Germline V gives CDR1 SGHTA, CDR2 FQGNSA. After removal of 6 bases from V and 3 bases from J, the junction contained 6 bases not matched to a gene. CDR3 bases: TGTGCCAGCAGGGACAGGACAGGGGGCGACACTGAAGCTTTCTTT. Protein sequence: CASRDRTGGDTEAFF.